Sequencing of this T cell receptor (beta chain) was carried out in a study of ipilimumab plus nivolumab after autologous stem cell transplantation. Study-level information: DLBCL patients had primary refractory or relapsed disease.

The CDR3 consists of 14 residues. V was trimmed by 2 bases and J by 0 bases, leaving 7 bases between them. From germline, CDR1 is ENHRY and CDR2 SYGVKD. Profiled with immunoSEQ multiplex PCR; TCRdb holds only in-frame clones, not every one. The sample has fewer than 95,000 clones; around 80% are singletons. The V gene is TRBV10-3, the J gene TRBJ1-2, with D hard to call. The TCR was taken from a male donor with diffuse large B-cell lymphoma. The sequencing here drew on PBMCs, taken in a trial of ipilimumab plus nivolumab as post-transplant consolidation. The CDR3, as DNA: TGTGCCATCAGTGAGCGGCCCACTAACTATGGCTACACCTTC. Protein product: CAISERPTNYGYTF.